The present entry profiles one T cell receptor (beta chain) with its context. The antigen is unknown. With V trimmed by 5 bases and J by 0 bases, 13 bases remained unmatched. Germline CDR1 and CDR2: SGHTA and FQGNSA. CDR3 length equals 18 residues. These data are taken from a study of shared clonotypes between healthy human individuals. The wider study: The cohort comprised a couple of women and a few men. Their ages spanned 18 to 49 years. Each donor had three CD4 naive, three CD4 memory, two CD8 naive and one CD8 memory plate. Findings of the study overall: Shared clonotypes: about 5.3% naive CD4, around 4% naive CD8, 2% to 2.5% memory CD4, approximately 0.41% memory CD8. Clonotype sharing among donors likely depends on sequencing depth.

Clones were sequenced by immunoSEQ multiplex PCR, and TCRdb holds only the in-frame ones, with some missing. The top ten clones hold 10% to 13% of a sample with hundreds of thousands of clones, approximately 79% of them seen once. The receptor was derived from a man aged 25 to 40 in good health. What was sequenced was memory CD4+ T cells sorted from blood. Subset indicated: CD45RA-negative fraction. V and J are TRBV7-2 and TRBJ2-1, with TRBD2 identical over 7 bases. CDR3 protein: CASSRGPRGGSSYNEQFF. In DNA, the CDR3 is TGTGCCAGCAGCCGCGGGCCAAGGGGAGGGAGCTCCTACAATGAGCAGTTCTTC.